The 8 T cell receptor beta chains below come from one sample, sequenced in a study of blood T cells in healthy people across ages. Together with a sample-barcoded 5' primer, a J-beta primer mix was included in a second PCR lasting roughly 6 to 12 cycles. TCRdb fed the 5' RACE reads into MiXCR, producing one record per CDR3 protein. The sample consists of 700,000 to 1,000,000 distinct CDR3 sequences, 40% to 50% of them appearing once. Input material: blood. These receptor sequences come from a man in his fifties or sixties in good health.

This clonotype was seen more than once but under ten times. The V and J genes are TRBV4-3 and TRBJ2-1, with D perhaps TRBD1 or TRBD2 (5 bases each). CDR3 length: 15 amino acids. V was clipped by 4 bases and J by 2 bases, with 12 bases between them. The V gene's germline CDR1 is LGHNA and CDR2 YSLEER. This CDR3 is CASSPRDQPYNEQFF. Written as DNA, the CDR3 is TGCGCCAGCAGCCCCCGGGACCAACCCTACAATGAGCAGTTCTTC.

The chain recombines TRBV20-1 with TRBJ1-4; D is undetermined. V shed 6 bases and J shed 7 bases, with 9 bases lying between them. Germline V gives CDR1 DFQATT, CDR2 SNEGSKA (reference sequence). The CDR3 is 11 residues long. In DNA form, the CDR3 reads TGCAGTGCCCTTAGGAGTGAAAAACTGTTTTTT. Translated: CSALRSEKLFF.

V gene TRBV6-1 combines with J gene TRBJ2-3; D is perhaps TRBD2 (6 bases). The CDR3 has 16 residues. V lost 6 bases, J lost 0 bases, and 16 bases lay in between. CDR1 and CDR2 from the germline V gene are MNHNS and SASEGT. The CDR3 coding sequence is TGTGCCAGCAGAGAGGCTAGCGCCGCTAGCACAGATACGCAGTATTTT. This translates into CASREASAASTDTQYF.

The V and J genes are TRBV7-9 and TRBJ1-2, with 7 bases lining up with TRBD1. This CDR3 spans 12 amino acids. The J segment lost 7 bases and the V segment lost 4 bases, leaving 3 bases of the junction unmatched. CDR1 and CDR2 (germline): SEHNR, FQNEAQ (reference sequence). The CDR3 reads CASSSQGSGYTF. The CDR3 coding sequence is TGTGCCAGCAGCTCACAGGGGAGTGGCTACACCTTC.

A few counts support this clonotype. J is TRBJ2-1 and V is TRBV7-2; no reliable D call. CDR1 and CDR2 from the germline V gene are SGHTA and FQGNSA. The V gene lost 2 bases and the J gene lost 4 bases, with 15 bases spanning the gap. This CDR3 is built from 16 residues. CDR3 residues: CASSLLSSNIYNEQFF. In DNA, the CDR3 is TGTGCCAGCAGCTTACTCTCGAGTAATATATACAATGAGCAGTTCTTC.

In its sample, this clonotype was seen a few times. The chain employs TRBV20-1 and TRBJ1-6, with D unresolved. V dropped 4 bases and J dropped 9 bases, with 16 bases sitting between them. The CDR3 is made up of 14 amino acids. Germline CDR1 is DFQATT and CDR2 is SNEGSKA (reference sequence). The CDR3 bases are TGCAGTGCTAAAGGCAGGCAGGAAAGTTCACCCCTCCACTTT. This codes for CSAKGRQESSPLHF.

In DNA form, the CDR3 reads TGTGCCAGCAGTTTGGCCGAAGCGACCCAGTACTTC. Translation: CASSLAEATQYF. This chain uses TRBV12-3 or TRBV12-4 with TRBJ2-5; D is uncertain. Trimming removed 3 bases from V and 7 bases from J, with 9 bases in between. CDR3 length: 12 residues.

This clonotype was counted many times. The chain is built from TRBV4-3 and TRBJ2-1; 11 bases fit TRBD1. V lost 4 bases, J lost 8 bases, and 10 bases stayed unmatched. This CDR3 has 16 amino acids. CDR1 is LGHNA, CDR2 YSLEER, per germline. The CDR3 spells CASSPRTGGLGDEQFF. CDR3 coding DNA: TGCGCCAGCAGCCCGAGGACAGGGGGCTTGGGAGATGAGCAGTTCTTC.